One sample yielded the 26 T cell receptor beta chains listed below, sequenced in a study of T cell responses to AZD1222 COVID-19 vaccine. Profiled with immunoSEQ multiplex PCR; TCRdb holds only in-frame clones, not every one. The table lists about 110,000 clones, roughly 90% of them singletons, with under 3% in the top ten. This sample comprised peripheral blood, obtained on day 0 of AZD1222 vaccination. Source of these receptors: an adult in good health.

The CDR3 spells CASRLSEDTEAFF. The CDR3 nucleotides are TGTGCCAGCAGATTGTCCGAGGACACTGAAGCTTTCTTT. The chain has TRBV2 and TRBJ1-1; D is undetermined. Germline lookup yields CDR1 SNHLY and CDR2 FYNNEI. This CDR3 contains 13 residues. Trimming removed 6 bases from V and 3 bases from J, with 11 bases in between.

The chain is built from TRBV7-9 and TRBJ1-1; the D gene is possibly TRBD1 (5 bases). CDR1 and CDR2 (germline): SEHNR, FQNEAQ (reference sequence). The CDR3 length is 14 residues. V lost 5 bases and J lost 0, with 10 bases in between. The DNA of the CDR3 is TGTGCCAGCAGCAAACGGGACCTGAACACTGAAGCTTTCTTT. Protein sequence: CASSKRDLNTEAFF. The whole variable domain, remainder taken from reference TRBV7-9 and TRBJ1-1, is DTGVSQNPRHKITKRGQNVTFRCDPISEHNRLYWYRQTLGQGPEFLTYFQNEAQLEKSRLLSDRFSAERPKGSFSTLEIQRTEQGDSAMYLCASSKRDLNTEAFFGQGTRLTVV.

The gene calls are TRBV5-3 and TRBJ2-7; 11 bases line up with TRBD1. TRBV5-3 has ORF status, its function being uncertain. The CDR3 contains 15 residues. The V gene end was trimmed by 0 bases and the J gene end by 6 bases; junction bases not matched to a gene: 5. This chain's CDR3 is CARSLEGTGGSEQYF. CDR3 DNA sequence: TGTGCCAGAAGCTTGGAAGGGACAGGGGGTTCCGAGCAGTACTTC.

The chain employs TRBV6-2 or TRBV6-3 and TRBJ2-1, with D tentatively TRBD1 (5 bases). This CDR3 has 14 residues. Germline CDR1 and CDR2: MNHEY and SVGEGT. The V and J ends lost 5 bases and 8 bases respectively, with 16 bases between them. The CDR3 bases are TGTGCCAGCAGTGGGGCGGCGGAGTCCCATGAGCAGTTCTTC. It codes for CASSGAAESHEQFF.

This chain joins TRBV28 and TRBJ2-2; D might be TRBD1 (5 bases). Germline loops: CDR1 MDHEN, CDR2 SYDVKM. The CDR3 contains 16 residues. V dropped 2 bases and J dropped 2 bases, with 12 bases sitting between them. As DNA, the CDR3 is TGTGCCAGCAGTTTAATCAGGGCTCCAAACACCGGGGAGCTGTTTTTT. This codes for CASSLIRAPNTGELFF.

CDR3 sequence (DNA): TGTGCCAGCAGCCCCCGACAGGGCCTAGGGGACACTGAAGCTTTCTTT. It translates to CASSPRQGLGDTEAFF. The chain uses TRBV7-9 and TRBJ1-1; TRBD1 matches at 7 bases. The germline V gene has CDR1 SEHNR and CDR2 FQNEAQ (reference sequence). This CDR3 spans 16 amino acids. The V and J ends lost 5 bases and 3 bases, in that order; junction bases with no gene match: 12.

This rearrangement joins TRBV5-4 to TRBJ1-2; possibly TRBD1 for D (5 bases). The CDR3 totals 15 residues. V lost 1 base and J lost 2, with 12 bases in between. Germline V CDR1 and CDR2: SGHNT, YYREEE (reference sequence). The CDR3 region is CASSLSRGLNYGYTF. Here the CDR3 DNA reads TGTGCCAGCAGCTTGTCACGGGGCCTGAACTATGGCTACACCTTC.

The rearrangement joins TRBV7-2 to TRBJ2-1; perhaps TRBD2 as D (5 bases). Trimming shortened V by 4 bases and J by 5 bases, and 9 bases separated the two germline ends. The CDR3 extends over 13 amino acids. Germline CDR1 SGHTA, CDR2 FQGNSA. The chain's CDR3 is CASSSRGHNEQFF. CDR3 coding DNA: TGTGCCAGCAGCTCACGAGGGCACAATGAGCAGTTCTTC. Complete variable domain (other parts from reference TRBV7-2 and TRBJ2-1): GAGVSQSPSNKVTEKGKDVELRCDPISGHTALYWYRQSLGQGLEFLIYFQGNSAPDKSGLPSDRFSAERTGGSVSTLTIQRTQQEDSAVYLCASSSRGHNEQFFGPGTRLTVL.

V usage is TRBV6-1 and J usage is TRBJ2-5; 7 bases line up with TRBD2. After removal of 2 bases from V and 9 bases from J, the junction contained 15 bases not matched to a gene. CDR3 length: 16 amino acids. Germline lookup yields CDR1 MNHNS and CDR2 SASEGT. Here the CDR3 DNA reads TGTGCCAGCAGTGAACTTGGAGGTGGCCGGGGGAGGGCCCAGTACTTC. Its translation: CASSELGGGRGRAQYF.

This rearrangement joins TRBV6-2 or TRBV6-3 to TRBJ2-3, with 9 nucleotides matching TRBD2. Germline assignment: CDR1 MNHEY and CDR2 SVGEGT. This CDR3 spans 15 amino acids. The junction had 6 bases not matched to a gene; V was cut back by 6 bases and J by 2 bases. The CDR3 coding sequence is TGTGCCAGCAGCGTTAGCGGGAGTCCCACAGATACGCAGTATTTT. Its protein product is CASSVSGSPTDTQYF.

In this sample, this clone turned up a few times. In nucleotides, the CDR3 is TGCAGCGTTGAGACGGATGTTAACTCTGGGGCCAACGTCCTGACTTTC. Translated: CSVETDVNSGANVLTF. The chain is built from TRBV29-1 and TRBJ2-6, with D unclear. The CDR3 contains 16 residues. Germline loops: CDR1 SQVTM, CDR2 ANQGSEA. With 3 bases removed from V and 0 bases from J, the gap between germline ends came to 12 bases.

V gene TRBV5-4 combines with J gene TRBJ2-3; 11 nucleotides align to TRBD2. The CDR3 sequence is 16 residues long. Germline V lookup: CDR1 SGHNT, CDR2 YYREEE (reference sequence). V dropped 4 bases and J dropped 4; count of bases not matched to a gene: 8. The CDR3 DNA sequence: TGTGCCAGCAGCCAGATTCTAGCGGGAGGACCAGATACGCAGTATTTT. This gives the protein CASSQILAGGPDTQYF.

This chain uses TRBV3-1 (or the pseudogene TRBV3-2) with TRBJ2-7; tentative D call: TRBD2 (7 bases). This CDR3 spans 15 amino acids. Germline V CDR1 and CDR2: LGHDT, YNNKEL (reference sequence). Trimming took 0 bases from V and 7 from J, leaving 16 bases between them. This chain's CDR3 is CASSQEVAGAGEQYF. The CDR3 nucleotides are TGTGCCAGCAGCCAAGAGGTCGCGGGGGCGGGAGAGCAGTACTTC.

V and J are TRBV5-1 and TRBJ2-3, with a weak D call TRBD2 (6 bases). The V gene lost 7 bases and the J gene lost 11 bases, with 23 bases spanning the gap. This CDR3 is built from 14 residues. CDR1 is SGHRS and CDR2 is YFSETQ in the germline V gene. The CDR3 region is CASRLAEAPGGQYF. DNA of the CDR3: TGCGCCAGCCGGTTAGCGGAGGCTCCCGGGGGGCAGTATTTT.

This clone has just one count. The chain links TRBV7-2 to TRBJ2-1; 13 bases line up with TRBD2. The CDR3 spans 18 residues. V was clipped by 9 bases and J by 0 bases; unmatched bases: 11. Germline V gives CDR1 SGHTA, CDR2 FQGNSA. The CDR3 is CASRGLAGDVSSYNEQFF. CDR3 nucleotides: TGTGCCAGTCGCGGACTAGCGGGAGACGTGAGCTCCTACAATGAGCAGTTCTTC.

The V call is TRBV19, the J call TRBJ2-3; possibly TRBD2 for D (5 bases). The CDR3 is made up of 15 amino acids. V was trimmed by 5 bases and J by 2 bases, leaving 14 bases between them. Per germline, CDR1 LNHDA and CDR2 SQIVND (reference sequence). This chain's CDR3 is CASSQLASSTDTQYF. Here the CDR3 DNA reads TGTGCCAGTAGTCAATTAGCGAGCTCCACAGATACGCAGTATTTT.

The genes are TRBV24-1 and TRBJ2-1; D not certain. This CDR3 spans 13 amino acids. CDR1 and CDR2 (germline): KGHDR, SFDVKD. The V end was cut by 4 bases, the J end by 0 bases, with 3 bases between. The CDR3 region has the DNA TGTGCCACCAGTGACAGCTCCTACAATGAGCAGTTCTTC. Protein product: CATSDSSYNEQFF.

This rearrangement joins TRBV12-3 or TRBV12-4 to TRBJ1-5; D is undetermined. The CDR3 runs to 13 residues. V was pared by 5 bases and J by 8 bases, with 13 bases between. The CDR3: CASSRRFGEPQHF. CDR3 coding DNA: TGTGCCAGCAGTCGCCGTTTTGGGGAGCCCCAGCATTTT.

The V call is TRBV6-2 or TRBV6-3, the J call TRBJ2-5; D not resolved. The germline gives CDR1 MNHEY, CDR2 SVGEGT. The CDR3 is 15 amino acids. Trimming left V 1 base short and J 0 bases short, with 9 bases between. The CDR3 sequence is CASSYLGRNQETQYF. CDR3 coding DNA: TGTGCCAGCAGTTACTTAGGCCGAAACCAAGAGACCCAGTACTTC.

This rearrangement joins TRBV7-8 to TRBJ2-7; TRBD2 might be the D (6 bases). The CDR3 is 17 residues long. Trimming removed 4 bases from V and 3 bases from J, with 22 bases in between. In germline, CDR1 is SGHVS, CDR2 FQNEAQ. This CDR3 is CASSWKRDSATFYEQYF. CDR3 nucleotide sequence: TGTGCCAGCAGCTGGAAACGGGACTCGGCAACTTTCTACGAGCAGTACTTC. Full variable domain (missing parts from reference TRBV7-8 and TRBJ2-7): GAGVSQSPRYKVAKRGQDVALRCDPISGHVSLFWYQQALGQGPEFLTYFQNEAQLDKSGLPSDRFFAERPEGSVSTLKIQRTQQEDSAVYLCASSWKRDSATFYEQYFGPGTRLTVT.

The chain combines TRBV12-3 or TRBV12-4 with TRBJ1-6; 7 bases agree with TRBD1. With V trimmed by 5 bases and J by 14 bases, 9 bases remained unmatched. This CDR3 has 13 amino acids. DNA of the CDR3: TGTGCCAGCAGTAGACAGGGATTCTTTTCCCTCCACTTT. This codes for CASSRQGFFSLHF.

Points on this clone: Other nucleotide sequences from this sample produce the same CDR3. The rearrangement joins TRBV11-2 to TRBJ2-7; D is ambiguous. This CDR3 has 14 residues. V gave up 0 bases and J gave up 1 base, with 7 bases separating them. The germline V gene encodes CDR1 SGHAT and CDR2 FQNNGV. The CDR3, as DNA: TGTGCCAGCAGCTTAGATAGGGTATCCTACGAGCAGTACTTC. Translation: CASSLDRVSYEQYF.

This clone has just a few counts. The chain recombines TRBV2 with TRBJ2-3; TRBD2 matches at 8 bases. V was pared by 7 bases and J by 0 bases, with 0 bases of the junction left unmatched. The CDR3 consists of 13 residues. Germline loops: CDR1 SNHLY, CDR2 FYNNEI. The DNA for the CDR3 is TGTGCCAGCACTAGCGGGAGCACAGATACGCAGTATTTT. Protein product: CASTSGSTDTQYF.

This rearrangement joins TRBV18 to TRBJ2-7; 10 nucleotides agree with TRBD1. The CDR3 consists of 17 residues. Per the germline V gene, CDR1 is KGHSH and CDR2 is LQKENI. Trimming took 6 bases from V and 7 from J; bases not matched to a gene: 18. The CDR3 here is CASSTGTGVNGYGEQYF. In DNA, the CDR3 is TGTGCCAGCTCGACCGGGACAGGGGTTAACGGGTATGGAGAGCAGTACTTC.

The CDR3 coding sequence is TGTGCCAGCAGCTTGTCAGGGGCCGGTGAAGCTTTCTTT. Translation gives CASSLSGAGEAFF. The chain is built from TRBV5-5 and TRBJ1-1; D may be TRBD1 (6 bases). The length of the CDR3 is 13 residues. Deletions cut 1 base from V and 7 bases from J, with 11 bases between. CDR1 SGHKS and CDR2 YYEKEE come from the germline V gene (reference sequence).

CDR3 coding DNA: TGCAGCGTTCGGCTAGCGGGGTCAGATACGCAGTATTTT. It specifies CSVRLAGSDTQYF. V and J are TRBV29-1 and TRBJ2-3; 9 bases agree with TRBD2. J gave up 4 bases and V 5 bases, and 4 bases lay outside the gene matches. The CDR3 extends over 13 amino acids. Germline V lookup: CDR1 SQVTM, CDR2 ANQGSEA.